This record concerns one T cell receptor beta chain sequence. Its ends do not fully match the called genes, so a read error is possible. The entry originates in a study of blood T cell repertoires in COVID-19. Background on the study: PBMCs, B-cell-depleted T cells, or T cells provided the cDNA or gDNA that made up the material.

The CDR3 covers 18 residues. Germline-derived CDR1 and CDR2 are LGHNA and YNFKEQ. In the study's own analysis: Reference gene primer amplification yielded estimated nucleated cell counts. Libraries were prepared by immunoSEQ multiplex PCR; TCRdb keeps only in-frame clonotypes and omits some of them. The DNA was the basis for D and trimming; V, J and clone size are from that table. The sample shows some 50,000 clones, about 83% of them seen only once. The chain couples TRBV4-2 to TRBJ2-1; the match to TRBD2 covers 12 bases. The sample consisted of peripheral blood. The receptor was isolated from an elderly woman with acute or convalescent COVID-19. CDR3 region: CASSEETSGGTIYNEQFF. CDR3 DNA sequence: TGTGCCAGCAGCGAAGAGACTAGCGGGGGAACGATCTACAATGAGCAGTTCTTC.